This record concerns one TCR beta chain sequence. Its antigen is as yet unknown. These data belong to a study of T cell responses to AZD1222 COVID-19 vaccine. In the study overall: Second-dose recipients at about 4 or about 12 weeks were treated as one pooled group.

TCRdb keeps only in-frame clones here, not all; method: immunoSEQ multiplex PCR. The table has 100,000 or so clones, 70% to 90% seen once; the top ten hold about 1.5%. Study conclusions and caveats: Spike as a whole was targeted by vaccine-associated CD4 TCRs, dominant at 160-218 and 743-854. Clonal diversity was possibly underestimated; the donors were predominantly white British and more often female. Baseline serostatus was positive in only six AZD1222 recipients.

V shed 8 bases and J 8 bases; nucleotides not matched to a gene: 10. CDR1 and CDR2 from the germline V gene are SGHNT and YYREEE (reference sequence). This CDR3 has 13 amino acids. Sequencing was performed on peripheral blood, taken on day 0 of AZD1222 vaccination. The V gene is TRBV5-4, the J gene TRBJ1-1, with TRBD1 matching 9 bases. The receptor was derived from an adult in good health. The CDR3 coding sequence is TGTGCCAGGGGGACAGGGACGAGGATAGAAGCTTTCTTT. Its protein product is CARGTGTRIEAFF.